These 14 T cell receptor beta chains were all obtained from the same sample, sequenced in a study of spatial heterogeneity in lung cancer. TCRdb analysed the 5' RACE reads with MiXCR anew, one entry per CDR3 protein. The table lists under 8,000 distinct CDR3 sequences, over 5% of them singletons. Time point indicated: sample taken at primary tumor resection. No cells were sorted before sequencing. The whole RNA sequenced was extracted from tumor, nontumor lung or frozen PBMC. Here the sequenced sample was normal lung tissue next to the tumor, taken at surgery. The source is a female donor with early-stage non-small cell lung cancer.

Turning to this clonotype: This beta chain slipped into a library made for alpha chains as a stray read, so its size is not meaningful. This CDR3 reads CASSHGTSTDTQYF. The CDR3 bases are TGTGCCAGCAGCCACGGGACTAGCACAGATACGCAGTATTTT. The chain uses TRBV7-9 and TRBJ2-3; a possible D gene is TRBD2 (6 bases). With 5 bases removed from V and 0 bases from J, the gap between germline ends came to 9 bases. From germline, CDR1 is SEHNR and CDR2 FQNEAQ (reference sequence). The CDR3 has 14 amino acids.

This clonotype was recorded many times. For a library built for alpha chains, this beta chain is a stray read; little rests on its size. V gene TRBV20-1 combines with J gene TRBJ2-1; TRBD1 or TRBD2 may be the D gene (5 bases each). Germline V CDR1 and CDR2: DFQATT, SNEGSKA (reference sequence). The V and J ends lost 5 bases and 6 bases respectively, with 17 bases between them. There are 14 residues in the CDR3. The chain's CDR3 is CSAPPPLGTNEQFF. The CDR3 DNA is TGCAGTGCTCCACCCCCACTAGGGACCAATGAGCAGTTCTTC.

This clonotype came up many times. This beta chain is a stray read from a library made for alpha chains; its abundance is not meaningful. The chain links TRBV30 to TRBJ2-3; the D is unclear. The V gene's germline CDR1 is GTSNPN and CDR2 SVGIG (reference sequence). The V end lost 3 bases, the J end lost 2 bases, and 9 bases lay between the germline ends. The CDR3 is 13 amino acids. This CDR3 reads CAWSFYFTDTQYF. Here the CDR3 DNA reads TGTGCCTGGAGCTTTTACTTCACAGATACGCAGTATTTT.

This clonotype was found many times. The library was built for alpha chains, so this beta chain is an off-target read and its size means little. The rearrangement uses TRBV27 and TRBJ1-1; D unclear. The CDR3 is 12 residues long. CDR1 MNHEY and CDR2 SMNVEV come from the germline V gene (reference sequence). The V gene lost 3 bases and the J gene lost 5 bases, with 7 bases spanning the gap. CDR3 amino acids: CASSFVGTEAFF. The CDR3 DNA reads as TGTGCCAGCAGTTTCGTTGGGACTGAAGCTTTCTTT.

This clonotype was recorded at least ten times. A library prepared for alpha chains yielded this beta chain as an off-target read; its size is of little meaning. The chain joins TRBV6-1 to TRBJ2-5; D gene uncertain. Trimming cost V 5 bases and J 5 bases, with 6 bases left between them. Germline V gene sequence: CDR1 MNHNS, CDR2 SASEGT. CDR3 length: 11 residues. In DNA, the CDR3 is TGTGCCAGCAGTCCTGGGGAGACCCAGTACTTC. This encodes CASSPGETQYF.

Many counts were recorded for this clonotype. Since it is a stray read in a library aimed at alpha chains, this beta chain has a size that is not meaningful. This chain joins TRBV28 and TRBJ2-3; perhaps TRBD1 as D (6 bases). The V gene lost 4 bases and the J gene lost 4 bases, with 18 bases spanning the gap. Germline CDR1 MDHEN, CDR2 SYDVKM. CDR3 size: 16 residues. CDR3 bases: TGTGCCAGCAGTTACACTCCACAGGGATGGGCAGATACGCAGTATTTT. Encoded protein: CASSYTPQGWADTQYF.

In regard to this clonotype: This beta chain is a stray sequence in a library constructed for alpha chains; its clone size is not meaningful. The chain recombines TRBV4-2 with TRBJ2-2, with 9 bases lining up with TRBD2. This CDR3 spans 17 amino acids. Trimming removed 2 bases from V and 2 bases from J; junction bases left unmatched: 6. Per the germline V gene, CDR1 is LGHNA and CDR2 is YNFKEQ. CDR3 in DNA: TGTGCCAGCAGCCAAACTAGCGGGTTAGAAAACACCGGGGAGCTGTTTTTT. Its translation: CASSQTSGLENTGELFF.

By sample fraction, this clonotype is medium-sized. The library was prepared for alpha chains; this beta chain is a stray read, so its frequency means little. This chain connects TRBV27 to TRBJ2-1; 9 bases align to TRBD2. The CDR3 is 16 amino acids. Germline-derived CDR1 and CDR2 are MNHEY and SMNVEV (reference sequence). J gave up 2 bases and V 4 bases, and 6 bases lay outside the gene matches. This CDR3 is CASSSESGRPYNEQFF. The CDR3 region has the DNA TGTGCCAGCAGTTCTGAAAGCGGGAGGCCCTACAATGAGCAGTTCTTC.

This clonotype was counted many times. This beta chain slipped into a library made for alpha chains as a stray read, so its size is not meaningful. V gene TRBV4-1 combines with J gene TRBJ1-2, with TRBD1 matching 7 bases. Germline loops: CDR1 MGHRA, CDR2 YSYEKL. This CDR3 is 16 amino acids long. Trimming took 1 base from V and 1 from J; bases not matched to a gene: 6. CDR3 residues: CASSQGGTVFNYGYTF. DNA for the CDR3: TGCGCCAGCAGCCAAGGAGGGACAGTATTTAACTATGGCTACACCTTC.

This clonotype is categorized as medium-sized. Because the library targeted alpha chains, this beta chain is an off-target read whose size means little. The rearrangement joins TRBV20-1 to TRBJ2-1; TRBD2 matches 7 bases. The J segment lost 10 bases and the V segment lost 1 base, leaving 10 bases of the junction unmatched. CDR1 DFQATT and CDR2 SNEGSKA come from the germline V gene (reference sequence). This CDR3 region has 14 residues. CDR3 bases: TGCAGTGCTAGAGTGCCTAGCGGCACGGGCGAGCAGTTCTTC. This codes for CSARVPSGTGEQFF.

This clonotype occurred many times. This beta chain turned up in a library designed for alpha chains; as an off-target read, its abundance says little. This sequence joins TRBV7-8 and TRBJ2-1; 7 bases match TRBD2. The V gene's germline CDR1 is SGHVS and CDR2 FQNEAQ. V shed 1 base and J 6 bases; nucleotides not matched to a gene: 15. The CDR3 runs 18 residues. This CDR3 reads CASSLGGSAGDSRNEQFF. The CDR3 nucleotides read TGTGCCAGCAGCTTAGGTGGTAGCGCGGGAGATTCCCGCAATGAGCAGTTCTTC.

This clonotype came up many times. As an off-target read in a library built for alpha chains, this beta chain has a frequency of little significance. In DNA form, the CDR3 reads TGCGCCAGCAGCTTGGCGTCTAGCGGGAGGACAGATACGCAGTATTTT. This sequence encodes CASSLASSGRTDTQYF. The chain links TRBV5-1 to TRBJ2-3; TRBD2 matches at 11 bases. Trimming cost V 0 bases and J 3 bases; bases outside gene matches: 3. The CDR3 spans 16 residues. From germline, CDR1 is SGHRS and CDR2 YFSETQ.

This clonotype was found many times. Because this beta chain is a stray read in a library intended to capture alpha chains, its abundance should not be given much weight. The chain links TRBV27 to TRBJ2-5; 7 bases agree with TRBD1. The CDR3 totals 13 residues. Germline V lookup: CDR1 MNHEY, CDR2 SMNVEV (reference sequence). The J segment lost 3 bases and the V segment lost 8 bases, leaving 6 bases of the junction unmatched. The DNA for the CDR3 is TGTGCCAGCGCTCGAGGGGGCGAAGAGACCCAGTACTTC. The encoded protein is CASARGGEETQYF.

This clonotype has only a few counts. This beta chain is a stray read from a library made for alpha chains; its abundance is not meaningful. The chain is built from TRBV5-1 and TRBJ2-5; the match to TRBD1 covers 7 bases. The CDR3 is made up of 15 amino acids. Unmatched junction bases numbered 8, after V lost 4 bases and J lost 2 bases. Germline CDR1 and CDR2: SGHRS and YFSETQ. The CDR3 sequence: CASSPPSGGQETQYF. The CDR3 DNA follows: TGCGCCAGCAGCCCCCCCTCAGGGGGTCAAGAGACCCAGTACTTC.